Below, 21 T cell receptor beta chains from the same sample are listed, as sequenced in a study of OX40 agonist ivuxolimab in advanced cancers. Here immunoSEQ multiplex PCR was the method, and the copy in TCRdb shows in-frame clones only, minus some. This table holds about 54,000 clones, about 91% found once. The sample consisted of CD4+ or CD8+ T cells sorted from blood, taken in a trial of the OX40 agonist ivuxolimab. These receptor sequences come from an adult with an advanced solid tumor such as melanoma, head and neck, liver or kidney cancer.

The chain joins TRBV6-6 to TRBJ2-7; D is ambiguous. V was cut by 2 bases and J by 1 base, with 15 bases left in between. There are 16 residues in the CDR3. CDR1 and CDR2 from the germline V gene are MNHNY and SVGAGI (reference sequence). DNA of the CDR3: TGTGCCAGCAGTTACCCCAGTGACAAGTTGTCCTACGAGCAGTACTTC. Its translation is CASSYPSDKLSYEQYF.

This chain links TRBV10-3 with TRBJ2-3; TRBD2 matches at 9 bases. Germline V gene lookup returns CDR1 ENHRY and CDR2 SYGVKD. The V gene end was trimmed by 2 bases and the J gene end by 0 bases; junction bases not matched to a gene: 3. CDR3 length: 16 amino acids. The CDR3 DNA reads as TGTGCCATCAGTGAGCCGACTAGCGGTAGCACAGATACGCAGTATTTT. This translates into CAISEPTSGSTDTQYF.

The chain couples TRBV9 to TRBJ1-1, with D tentatively TRBD1 (5 bases). The CDR3 totals 12 residues. Germline lookup yields CDR1 SGDLS and CDR2 YYNGEE. V was shortened by 5 bases and J by 2 bases, with 7 bases between the two germline ends. The CDR3 is CASRGTNTEAFF. DNA for the CDR3: TGTGCCAGCAGAGGGACTAACACTGAAGCTTTCTTT.

The chain employs TRBV27 and TRBJ1-1; D is possibly TRBD1 (5 bases). This CDR3 region has 13 residues. V gave up 2 bases and J gave up 8 bases, with 12 bases separating them. The V gene's germline CDR1 is MNHEY and CDR2 SMNVEV (reference sequence). The CDR3 sequence is CASSLQGPKEAFF. In DNA, the CDR3 is TGTGCCAGCAGTTTACAGGGACCCAAAGAAGCTTTCTTT.

V usage is TRBV7-6 and J usage is TRBJ2-7, with TRBD1 identical over 10 bases. V was pared by 8 bases and J by 2 bases, with 6 bases of the junction left unmatched. This CDR3 has 14 residues. CDR1 is SGHVS, CDR2 FNYEAQ, per germline. The CDR3 protein is CASSWGTGAYEQYF. DNA of the CDR3: TGTGCCAGCTCTTGGGGGACAGGGGCCTACGAGCAGTACTTC.

The chain uses TRBV4-3 and TRBJ1-1; no definite D call. The germline gives CDR1 LGHNA, CDR2 YSLEER. V was cut by 5 bases and J by 6 bases, with 19 bases left in between. This CDR3 has 15 amino acids. CDR3: CASSSAISRAAEAFF. CDR3 sequence (DNA): TGCGCCAGCAGCTCGGCGATTTCGAGGGCGGCTGAAGCTTTCTTT.

The gene calls are TRBV2 and TRBJ1-4; 8 nucleotides match TRBD1. The CDR3 is made up of 15 amino acids. The V and J ends lost 5 bases and 4 bases, in that order; junction bases with no gene match: 6. Germline V gene sequence: CDR1 SNHLY, CDR2 FYNNEI. The DNA of the CDR3 is TGTGCCAGCAGTCAAGGGACAGGCCTTAATGAAAAACTGTTTTTT. Protein sequence: CASSQGTGLNEKLFF. Filled out from reference TRBV2 and TRBJ1-4, the complete variable domain reads EPEVTQTPSHQVTQMGQEVILRCVPISNHLYFYWYRQILGQKVEFLVSFYNNEISEKSEIFDDQFSVERPDGSNFTLKIRSTKLEDSAMYFCASSQGTGLNEKLFFGSGTQLSVL.

The chain employs TRBV4-3 and TRBJ1-1; D possibly corresponds to TRBD1 (5 bases). Trimming removed 0 bases from V and 1 base from J, with 12 bases in between. The CDR3 contains 16 residues. From germline, CDR1 is LGHNA and CDR2 YSLEER. CDR3 DNA sequence: TGCGCCAGCAGCCAAGATAGGGGACGGTGGAACACTGAAGCTTTCTTT. Translation gives CASSQDRGRWNTEAFF.

The chain uses TRBV4-1 and TRBJ2-7, with D possibly TRBD2 on 5 matching bases. Trimming removed 3 bases from V and 4 bases from J, with 13 bases in between. The CDR3 has 14 amino acids. Germline CDR1 reads MGHRA; CDR2 reads YSYEKL. The chain's CDR3 is CASSHTEGPYEQYF. CDR3 DNA sequence: TGCGCCAGCAGCCACACAGAGGGCCCGTACGAGCAGTACTTC.

The J gene is TRBJ2-3, the V gene TRBV28, with D maybe TRBD1 (6 bases). The V and J ends lost 4 bases and 1 base respectively, with 18 bases between them. Germline CDR1 is MDHEN and CDR2 is SYDVKM. The CDR3 contains 17 residues. The CDR3 region is CASSWGLRGRGTDTQYF. The CDR3 bases are TGTGCCAGCAGTTGGGGGCTCAGGGGCAGGGGCACAGATACGCAGTATTTT.

This clone turned up a few times. The chain combines TRBV6-6 with TRBJ2-1; D not certain. The length of the CDR3 is 13 residues. Germline CDR1 MNHNY, CDR2 SVGAGI (reference sequence). Deletions cut 4 bases from V and 2 bases from J, with 6 bases between. CDR3 in amino acids: CASSSTAYNEQFF. The DNA for the CDR3 is TGTGCCAGCAGTTCAACGGCCTACAATGAGCAGTTCTTC.

This chain uses TRBV9 with TRBJ1-1; D not resolved. Germline lookup yields CDR1 SGDLS and CDR2 YYNGEE. Trimming took off 7 bases at V and 3 bases at J, with 13 bases between the two ends. This CDR3 comprises 13 residues. CDR3 protein: CASAGGEDTEAFF. CDR3 DNA sequence: TGTGCCAGCGCGGGTGGCGAGGACACTGAAGCTTTCTTT.

This clone occurred a few times. V usage is TRBV11-1 and J usage is TRBJ1-1, with 7 bases fitting TRBD1. CDR3 size: 14 residues. The V gene end was trimmed by 2 bases and the J gene end by 1 base; junction bases not matched to a gene: 1. CDR1 and CDR2 (germline): SGHAT, FQDESV (reference sequence). The DNA of the CDR3 is TGTGCCAGCAGCTTACAGGGGGGGAACACTGAAGCTTTCTTT. This encodes CASSLQGGNTEAFF.

This chain uses TRBV13 with TRBJ2-1; D gene ambiguous. The V gene lost 4 bases and the J gene lost 0 bases, with 10 bases spanning the gap. The CDR3 sequence is 15 residues long. The germline CDR1 and CDR2 sequences are PRHDT and FYEKMQ (reference sequence). CDR3 nucleotide sequence: TGTGCCAGCAGCTCCGAGAGAAGCTCCTACAATGAGCAGTTCTTC. Amino acid sequence: CASSSERSSYNEQFF.

The V gene is TRBV15, the J gene TRBJ2-5, with 8 positions matching TRBD1. Looked up from germline, CDR1 is LNHNV and CDR2 is YYDKDF (reference sequence). This CDR3 contains 14 residues. Trimming removed 4 bases from V and 4 bases from J; junction bases left unmatched: 5. The CDR3 protein is CATSKDRGAETQYF. CDR3 nucleotides: TGTGCCACCAGCAAAGACAGGGGAGCAGAGACCCAGTACTTC.

This chain links TRBV7-8 with TRBJ2-3, with D tentatively TRBD1 or TRBD2 (5 bases each). The CDR3 length is 22 residues. Germline assignment: CDR1 SGHVS and CDR2 FQNEAQ. Trimming pared 5 bases from V and 0 bases from J, leaving 33 bases between. CDR3 residues: CASSPYPSVLDRQTTSTDTQYF. CDR3 DNA: TGTGCCAGCAGCCCTTATCCATCCGTTTTAGACAGACAGACTACTAGCACAGATACGCAGTATTTT.

The genes are TRBV9 and TRBJ2-6, with D maybe TRBD2 (6 bases). Germline CDR1 and CDR2: SGDLS and YYNGEE. This CDR3 contains 17 residues. V was trimmed by 3 bases and J by 0 bases, leaving 13 bases between them. The CDR3 DNA reads TGTGCCAGCAGCGACGAGGGAGGCTTCTCTGGGGCCAACGTCCTGACTTTC. This translates into CASSDEGGFSGANVLTF.

J is TRBJ1-6 and V is TRBV30; unclear D gene. V lost 2 bases to trimming and J lost 10 bases, with 6 bases between them. The germline CDR1 and CDR2 sequences are GTSNPN and SVGIG (reference sequence). CDR3 length equals 11 residues. The CDR3 spells CAWSLESPLHF. The CDR3 nucleotides read TGTGCCTGGAGTCTGGAGTCACCCCTCCACTTT. Based on the CDR3 plus reference TRBV30 and TRBJ1-6, the full variable domain is SQTIHQWPATLVQPVGSPLSLECTVEGTSNPNLYWYRQAAGRGLQLLFYSVGIGQISSEVPQNLSASRPQDRQFILSSKKLLLSDSGFYLCAWSLESPLHFGNGTRLTVT.

The gene calls are TRBV30 and TRBJ1-2; possible D gene TRBD1, 6 bases. The V end lost 0 bases, the J end lost 7 bases, and 12 bases lay between the germline ends. The CDR3 is 13 amino acids. Germline V gene sequence: CDR1 GTSNPN, CDR2 SVGIG (reference sequence). The CDR3 nucleotides are TGTGCCTGGAGTGTACAAGGGGGGTCTGGCTACACCTTC. As protein: CAWSVQGGSGYTF.

The CDR3 reads CASSLADPPNTEAFF. The CDR3, as DNA: TGTGCCAGCAGCTTAGCAGACCCCCCGAACACTGAAGCTTTCTTT. The chain links TRBV7-8 to TRBJ1-1; no clear D gene. Germline lookup yields CDR1 SGHVS and CDR2 FQNEAQ. This CDR3 spans 15 amino acids. V lost 0 bases and J lost 1, with 9 bases in between.

The chain combines TRBV6-5 with TRBJ2-5; possibly TRBD2 for D (6 bases). V gave up 0 bases and J gave up 1 base, with 9 bases separating them. CDR3 size: 15 residues. Looked up from germline, CDR1 is MNHEY and CDR2 is SVGAGI. The CDR3 DNA reads as TGTGCCAGCAGTTACTCGGGAGGAATCCAAGAGACCCAGTACTTC. Amino acids: CASSYSGGIQETQYF.